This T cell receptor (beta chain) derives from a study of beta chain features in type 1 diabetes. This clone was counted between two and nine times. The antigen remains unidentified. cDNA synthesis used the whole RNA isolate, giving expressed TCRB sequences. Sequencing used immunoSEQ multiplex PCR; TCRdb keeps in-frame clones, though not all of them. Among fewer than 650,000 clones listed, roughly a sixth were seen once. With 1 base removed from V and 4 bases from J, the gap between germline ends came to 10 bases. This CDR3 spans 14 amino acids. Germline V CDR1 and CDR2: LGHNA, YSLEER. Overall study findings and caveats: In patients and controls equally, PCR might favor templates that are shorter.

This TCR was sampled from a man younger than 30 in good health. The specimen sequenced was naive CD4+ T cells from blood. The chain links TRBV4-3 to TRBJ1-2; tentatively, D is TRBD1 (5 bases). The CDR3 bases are TGCGCCAGCAGCCAAGGGGGCAGCCGCTATGGCTACACCTTC. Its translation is CASSQGGSRYGYTF.